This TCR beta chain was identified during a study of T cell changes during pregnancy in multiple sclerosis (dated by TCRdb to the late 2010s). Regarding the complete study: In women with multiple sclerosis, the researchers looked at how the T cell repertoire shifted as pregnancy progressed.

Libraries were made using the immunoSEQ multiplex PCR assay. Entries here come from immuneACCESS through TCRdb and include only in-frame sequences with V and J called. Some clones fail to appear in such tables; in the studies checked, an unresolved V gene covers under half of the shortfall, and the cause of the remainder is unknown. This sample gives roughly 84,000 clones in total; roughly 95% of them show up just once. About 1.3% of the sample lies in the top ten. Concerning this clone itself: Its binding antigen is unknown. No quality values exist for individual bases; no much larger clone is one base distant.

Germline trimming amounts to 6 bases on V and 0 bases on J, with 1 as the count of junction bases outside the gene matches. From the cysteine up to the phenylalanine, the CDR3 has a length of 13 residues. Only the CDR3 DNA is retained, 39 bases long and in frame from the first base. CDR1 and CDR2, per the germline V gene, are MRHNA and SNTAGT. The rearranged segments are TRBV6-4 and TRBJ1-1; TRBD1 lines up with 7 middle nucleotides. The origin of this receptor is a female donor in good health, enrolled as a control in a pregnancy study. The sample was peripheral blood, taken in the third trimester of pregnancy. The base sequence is TGTGCCAGCAGGACAGGGTTGAACACTGAAGCTTTCTTT. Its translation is CASRTGLNTEAFF.